The sample holds one count of the clone carrying this T cell receptor beta chain. Its antigen is unknown. Both 60 Vbeta primers and 13 Jbeta primers went into the PCR. Profiled with immunoSEQ multiplex PCR; TCRdb holds only in-frame clones, not every one. The sample has tens of thousands of clones, 82% seen once. The sample comes from a study of cytomegalovirus exposure and HLA in healthy donors. The study's findings and limits: A missense DCLRE1C variant was associated with V- and J-gene trimming of TCR beta chains in a later analysis, and an independent cohort replicated the association. Researchers counted 180 or so TCR beta chains as cytomegalovirus-associated. Sequencing likely produced, as an artifact, a cluster of highly shared sequence variants.

The sample consisted of PBMCs. The receptor was derived from a man younger than 40 in good health and CMV-seropositive.

CDR3: CASSLPGLADAYNEQFF. In nucleotides, the CDR3 is TGTGCCAGCAGTTTACCGGGACTAGCGGACGCCTACAATGAGCAGTTCTTC. This sequence joins TRBV28 and TRBJ2-1; 11 bases are a match to TRBD2. The J segment lost 2 bases and the V segment lost 2 bases, leaving 5 bases of the junction unmatched. This CDR3 is built from 17 residues. Germline-derived CDR1 and CDR2 are MDHEN and SYDVKM.